Detailed here is one TCR beta chain. Its antigen is not known. The data were obtained in a study of cytomegalovirus exposure and HLA in healthy donors. Study as a whole: As released early, the data held about 85 million unique TCRs from HLA-typed donors. Overall study results and limits: Rare TCR sequences predominated, though certain public TCRs were found in many donors.

V was pared by 0 bases and J by 13 bases, with 16 bases between. The CDR3 contains 14 residues. Germline-derived CDR1 and CDR2 are MNHEY and SVGAGI. This PCR relied on a set of 60 Vbeta primers and 13 Jbeta primers. Sequencing was performed with immunoSEQ multiplex PCR; in TCRdb, only in-frame clones are kept and a portion is missing. This repertoire includes 75,000 to 100,000 clones. The clonotype was recovered from a woman aged 60 to 75 in good health and CMV-seronegative. Input material: PBMCs. The chain employs TRBV6-5 and TRBJ2-1, with D possibly TRBD2 on 5 matching bases. The CDR3 DNA sequence: TGTGCCAGCAGTTACTCCGCACCGGGAACACTTCAGTTCTTC. This translates into CASSYSAPGTLQFF.